The 5 T cell receptor beta chains below come from one sample, sequenced in a study of CD8+CD57+ T cells in acquired aplastic anemia. The TCR beta profiling, which covered VDJ combination and CDR3 sequence, was carried out using genomic DNA as the template. TCRdb ran MiXCR on the reads and lists one entry per CDR3 protein. This table holds hundreds of thousands of distinct CDR3 sequences, 50% to 70% found once. The specimen was sorted CD4+, CD8+, or CD8+CD57+ T cells (not recorded which) from PBMCs. These receptors all stem from a human donor with severe aplastic anemia or a healthy control (not recorded which).

About this clonotype itself: The CDR3 end shows no conserved phenylalanine or tryptophan, and so a read error is likely. The V and J genes are TRBV9 and TRBJ1-2; 8 bases fit TRBD1. Germline V CDR1 and CDR2: SGDLS, YYNGEE. The CDR3 has 14 amino acids. With 3 bases clipped from V and 8 bases from J, the junction kept 9 bases outside the gene matches. DNA for the CDR3: TGTGCCAGCAGCGACGGACAGGGCGCTGGGGGCTACACCCTC. This gives the protein CASSDGQGAGGYTL.

The chain is built from TRBV20-1 and TRBJ2-5, with D tentatively TRBD1 (5 bases). The V gene lost 3 bases and the J gene lost 4 bases, with 15 bases spanning the gap. The V gene's germline CDR1 is DFQATT and CDR2 SNEGSKA (reference sequence). This CDR3 contains 14 residues. The DNA for the CDR3 is TGCAGTGCTAGGCATGGGGCAGGATCAGAGACCCAGTACTTC. This encodes CSARHGAGSETQYF.

The chain joins TRBV24-1 to TRBJ2-1; 9 bases are a match to TRBD1. The ends lost 4 bases at V and 5 bases at J; junction bases unmatched: 5. CDR1 and CDR2 (germline): KGHDR, SFDVKD. CDR3 size: 15 residues. The CDR3 loop is CATSDPGQGDNEQFF. The CDR3 DNA sequence: TGTGCCACCAGTGACCCGGGACAGGGTGACAATGAGCAGTTCTTC.

The V call is TRBV12-3 or TRBV12-4, the J call TRBJ2-2; the match to TRBD1 covers 12 bases. The J segment lost 7 bases and the V segment lost 6 bases, leaving 6 bases of the junction unmatched. The CDR3 is 15 residues long. CDR3 sequence (DNA): TGTGCCAGCAGCTTGGGACAGGGGGCAGACGGGGAGCTGTTTTTT. Protein product: CASSLGQGADGELFF.

This clonotype was seen only a few times. The gene calls are TRBV28 and TRBJ2-7, with 9 bases that match TRBD1. Germline lookup yields CDR1 MDHEN and CDR2 SYDVKM. The CDR3 sequence is 18 residues long. V gave up 3 bases and J gave up 4 bases; unmatched junction bases: 16. CDR3 loop: CASSFWGRVGTGNYEQYF. The CDR3 DNA sequence: TGTGCCAGCAGTTTTTGGGGAAGAGTAGGGACAGGGAATTACGAGCAGTACTTC.